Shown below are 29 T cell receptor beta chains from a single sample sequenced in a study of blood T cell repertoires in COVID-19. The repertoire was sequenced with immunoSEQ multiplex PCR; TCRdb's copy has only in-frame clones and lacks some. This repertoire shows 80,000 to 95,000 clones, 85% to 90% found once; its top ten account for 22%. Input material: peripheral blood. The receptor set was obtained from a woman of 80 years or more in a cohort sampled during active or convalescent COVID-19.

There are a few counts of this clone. Here the CDR3 DNA reads TGTGCCAGCAGTTCCCCCATCCTGGGGCAGAATAACTATGGCTACACCTTC. It codes for CASSSPILGQNNYGYTF. The chain has TRBV28 and TRBJ1-2, with TRBD1 as a possible D gene (5 bases). CDR1 is MDHEN, CDR2 SYDVKM, per germline. The CDR3 length is 17 residues. The V gene lost 4 bases and the J gene lost 1 base, with 19 bases spanning the gap.

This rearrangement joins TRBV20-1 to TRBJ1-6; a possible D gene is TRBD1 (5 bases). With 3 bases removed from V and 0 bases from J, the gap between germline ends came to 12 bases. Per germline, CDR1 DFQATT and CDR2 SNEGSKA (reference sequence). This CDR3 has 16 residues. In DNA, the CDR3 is TGCAGTGCTAGTTGGAGGGGCAGCTCCTATAATTCACCCCTCCACTTT. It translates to CSASWRGSSYNSPLHF.

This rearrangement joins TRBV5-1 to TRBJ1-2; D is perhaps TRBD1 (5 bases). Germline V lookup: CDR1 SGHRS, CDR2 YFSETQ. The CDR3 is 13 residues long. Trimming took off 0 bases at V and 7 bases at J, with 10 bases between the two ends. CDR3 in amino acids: CASSLGGGSGYTF. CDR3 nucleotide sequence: TGCGCCAGCAGCTTGGGCGGGGGATCTGGCTACACCTTC. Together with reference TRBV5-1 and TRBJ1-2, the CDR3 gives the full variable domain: KAGVTQTPRYLIKTRGQQVTLSCSPISGHRSVSWYQQTPGQGLQFLFEYFSETQRNKGNFPGRFSGRQFSNSRSEMNVSTLELGDSALYLCASSLGGGSGYTFGSGTRLTVV.

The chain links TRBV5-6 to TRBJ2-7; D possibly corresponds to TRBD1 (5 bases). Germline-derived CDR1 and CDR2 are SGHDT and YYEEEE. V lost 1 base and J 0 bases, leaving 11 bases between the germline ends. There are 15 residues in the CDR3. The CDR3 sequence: CASSLLGDSSYEQYF. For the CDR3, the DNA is TGTGCCAGCAGCTTGTTAGGGGATAGCTCCTACGAGCAGTACTTC. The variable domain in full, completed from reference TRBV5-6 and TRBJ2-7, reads DAGVTQSPTHLIKTRGQQVTLRCSPKSGHDTVSWYQQALGQGPQFIFQYYEEEERQRGNFPDRFSGHQFPNYSSELNVNALLLGDSALYLCASSLLGDSSYEQYFGPGTRLTVT.

In DNA, the CDR3 is TGTGCCAGCAGCCTAACCAGGGGTGCTGAAGCTTTCTTT. It specifies CASSLTRGAEAFF. V and J are TRBV7-9 and TRBJ1-1; tentative D call: TRBD1 (6 bases). V gave up 5 bases and J gave up 6 bases, with 13 bases separating them. This CDR3 contains 13 residues. Germline CDR1 reads SEHNR; CDR2 reads FQNEAQ (reference sequence).

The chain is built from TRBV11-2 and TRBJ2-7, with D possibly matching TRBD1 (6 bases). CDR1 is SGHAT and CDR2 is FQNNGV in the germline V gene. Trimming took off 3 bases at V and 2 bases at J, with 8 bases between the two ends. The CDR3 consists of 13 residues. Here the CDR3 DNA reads TGTGCCAGCAGCTTTACAGGGACCTACGAGCAGTACGTC. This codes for CASSFTGTYEQYV.

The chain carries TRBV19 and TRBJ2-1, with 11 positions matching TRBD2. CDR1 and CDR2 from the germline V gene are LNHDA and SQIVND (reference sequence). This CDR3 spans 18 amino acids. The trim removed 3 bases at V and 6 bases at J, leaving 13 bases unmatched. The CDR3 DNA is TGTGCCAGTAGTATTTCCCCCTTGACTAGCGGGATAGGCAATGAGCAGTTCTTC. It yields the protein CASSISPLTSGIGNEQFF.

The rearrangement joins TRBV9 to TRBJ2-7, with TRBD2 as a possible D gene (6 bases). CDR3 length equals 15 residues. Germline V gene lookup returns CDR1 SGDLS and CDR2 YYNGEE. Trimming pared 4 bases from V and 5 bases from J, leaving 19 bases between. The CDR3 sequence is CASSRAGGNPHEQYF. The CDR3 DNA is TGTGCCAGCAGCCGAGCAGGAGGGAACCCCCACGAGCAGTACTTC.

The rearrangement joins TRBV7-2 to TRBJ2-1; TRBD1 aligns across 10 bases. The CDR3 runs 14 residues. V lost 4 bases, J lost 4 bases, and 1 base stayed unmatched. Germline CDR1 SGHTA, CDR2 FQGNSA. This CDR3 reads CASSSGQGYNEQFF. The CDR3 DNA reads TGTGCCAGCAGCTCGGGACAGGGGTACAATGAGCAGTTCTTC.

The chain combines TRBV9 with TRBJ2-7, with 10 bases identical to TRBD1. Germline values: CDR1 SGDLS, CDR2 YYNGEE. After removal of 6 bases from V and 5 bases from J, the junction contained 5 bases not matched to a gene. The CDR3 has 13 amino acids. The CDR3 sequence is CASILTGGDEQYV. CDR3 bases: TGTGCCAGCATCCTGACAGGGGGCGACGAGCAGTACGTC.

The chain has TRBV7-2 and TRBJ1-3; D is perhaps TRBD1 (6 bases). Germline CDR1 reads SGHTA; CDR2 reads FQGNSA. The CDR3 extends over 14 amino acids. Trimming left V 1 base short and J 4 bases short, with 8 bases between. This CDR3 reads CASSLDRVGNTIYF. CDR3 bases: TGTGCCAGCAGCTTAGACAGGGTGGGAAACACCATATATTTT. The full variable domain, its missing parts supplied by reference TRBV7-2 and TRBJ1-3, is GAGVSQSPSNKVTEKGKDVELRCDPISGHTALYWYRQSLGQGLEFLIYFQGNSAPDKSGLPSDRFSAERTGGSVSTLTIQRTQQEDSAVYLCASSLDRVGNTIYFGEGSWLTVV.

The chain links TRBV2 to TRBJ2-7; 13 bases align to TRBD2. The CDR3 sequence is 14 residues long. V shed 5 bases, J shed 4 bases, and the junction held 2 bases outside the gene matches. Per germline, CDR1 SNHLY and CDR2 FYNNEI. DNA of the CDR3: TGTGCCAGCAGTCCGGGACTAGCGGGATACGAGCAGTACGTC. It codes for CASSPGLAGYEQYV.

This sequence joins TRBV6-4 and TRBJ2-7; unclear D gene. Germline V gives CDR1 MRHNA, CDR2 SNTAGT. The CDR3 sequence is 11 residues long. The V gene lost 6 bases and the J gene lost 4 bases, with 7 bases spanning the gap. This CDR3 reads CASSGCYEQYV. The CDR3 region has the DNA TGTGCCAGCAGCGGGTGTTACGAGCAGTACGTC.

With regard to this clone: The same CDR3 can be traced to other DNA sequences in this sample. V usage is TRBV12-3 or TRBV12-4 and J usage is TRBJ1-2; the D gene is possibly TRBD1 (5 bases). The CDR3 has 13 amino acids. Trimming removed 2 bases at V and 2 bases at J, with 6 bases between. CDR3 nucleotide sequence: TGTGCCAGCAGTTTACAGGGAAACTATGGCTACACCTTC. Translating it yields CASSLQGNYGYTF.

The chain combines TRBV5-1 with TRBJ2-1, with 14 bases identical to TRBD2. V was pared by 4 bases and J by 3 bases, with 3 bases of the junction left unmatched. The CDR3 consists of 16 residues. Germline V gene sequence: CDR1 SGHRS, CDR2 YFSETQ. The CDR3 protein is CASSPGLAGVYNEQFF. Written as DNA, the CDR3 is TGCGCCAGCAGCCCGGGACTAGCGGGAGTCTACAATGAGCAGTTCTTC.

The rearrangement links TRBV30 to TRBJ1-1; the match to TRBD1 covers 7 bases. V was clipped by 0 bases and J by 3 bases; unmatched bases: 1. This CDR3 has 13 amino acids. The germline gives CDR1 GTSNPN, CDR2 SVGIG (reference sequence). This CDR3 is CAWSVDRDTEAFF. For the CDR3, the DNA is TGTGCCTGGAGTGTTGACAGGGACACTGAAGCTTTCTTT.

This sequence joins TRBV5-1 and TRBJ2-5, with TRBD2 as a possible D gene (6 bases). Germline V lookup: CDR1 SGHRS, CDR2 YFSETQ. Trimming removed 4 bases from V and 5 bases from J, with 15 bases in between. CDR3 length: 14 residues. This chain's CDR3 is CASSPDWGEETQYF. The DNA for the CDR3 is TGCGCCAGCAGCCCGGACTGGGGGGAGGAGACCCAGTACTTC.

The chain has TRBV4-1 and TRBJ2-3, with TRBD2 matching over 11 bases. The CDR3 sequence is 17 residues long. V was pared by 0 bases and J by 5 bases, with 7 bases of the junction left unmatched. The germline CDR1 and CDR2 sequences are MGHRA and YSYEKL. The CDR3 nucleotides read TGCGCCAGCAGCCAAGATATGGTAGCGGGAGGGATAGATACGCAGTATTTT. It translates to CASSQDMVAGGIDTQYF.

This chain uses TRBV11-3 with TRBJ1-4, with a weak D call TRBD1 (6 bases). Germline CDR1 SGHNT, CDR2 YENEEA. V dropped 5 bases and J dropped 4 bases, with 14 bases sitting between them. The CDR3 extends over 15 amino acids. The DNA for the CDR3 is TGTGCCAGCAGCCCCCAGACAGGACTTAATGAAAAACTGTTTTTT. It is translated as CASSPQTGLNEKLFF. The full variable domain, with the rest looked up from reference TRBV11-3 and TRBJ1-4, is EAGVVQSPRYKIIEKKQPVAFWCNPISGHNTLYWYLQNLGQGPELLIRYENEEAVDDSQLPKDRFSAERLKGVDSTLKIQPAELGDSAVYLCASSPQTGLNEKLFFGSGTQLSVL.

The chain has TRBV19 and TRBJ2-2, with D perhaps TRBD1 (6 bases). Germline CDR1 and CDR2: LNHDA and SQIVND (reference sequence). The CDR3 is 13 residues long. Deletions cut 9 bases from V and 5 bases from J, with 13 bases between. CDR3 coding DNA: TGTGCCAGCCGTCATCAGGGGACCGGGGAGCTGTTTTTT. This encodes CASRHQGTGELFF.

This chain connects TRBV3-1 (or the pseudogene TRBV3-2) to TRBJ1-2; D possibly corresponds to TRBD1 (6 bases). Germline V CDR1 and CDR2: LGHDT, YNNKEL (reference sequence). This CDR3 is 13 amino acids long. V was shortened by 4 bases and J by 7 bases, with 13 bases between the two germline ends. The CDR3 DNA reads TGTGCCAGCAGCCTTTTAACAGGGATTGGCTACACCTTC. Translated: CASSLLTGIGYTF.

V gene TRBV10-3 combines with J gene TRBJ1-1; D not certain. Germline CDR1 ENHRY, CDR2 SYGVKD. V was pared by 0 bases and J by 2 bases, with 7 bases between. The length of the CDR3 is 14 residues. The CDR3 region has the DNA TGTGCCATCAGTGAGTCGAGCCGTAACACTGAAGCTTTCTTT. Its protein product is CAISESSRNTEAFF.

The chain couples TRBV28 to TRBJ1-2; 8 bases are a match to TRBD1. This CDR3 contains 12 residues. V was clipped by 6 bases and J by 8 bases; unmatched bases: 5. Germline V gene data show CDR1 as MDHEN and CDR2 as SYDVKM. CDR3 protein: CASSTRQGGYTF. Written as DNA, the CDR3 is TGTGCCAGCAGCACTAGACAGGGGGGCTACACCTTC.

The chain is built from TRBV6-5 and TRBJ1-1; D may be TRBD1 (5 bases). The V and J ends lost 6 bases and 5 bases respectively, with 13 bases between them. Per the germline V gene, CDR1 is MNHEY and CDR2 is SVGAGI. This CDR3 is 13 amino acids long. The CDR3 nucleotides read TGTGCCAGCAGGCGGGGGTCGTGGACTGAAGCTTTCTTT. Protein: CASRRGSWTEAFF.

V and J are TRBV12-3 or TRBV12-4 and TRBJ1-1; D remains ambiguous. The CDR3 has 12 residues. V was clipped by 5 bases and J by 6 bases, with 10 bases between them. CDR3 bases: TGTGCCAGCAGTCCCTACAGTGCTGAAGCTTTCTTT. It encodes CASSPYSAEAFF.

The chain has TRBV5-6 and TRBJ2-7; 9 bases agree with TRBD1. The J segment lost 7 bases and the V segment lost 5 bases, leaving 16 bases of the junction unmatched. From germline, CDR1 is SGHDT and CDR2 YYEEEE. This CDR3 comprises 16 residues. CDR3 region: CASSYFETGGAREQYF. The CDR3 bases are TGTGCCAGCAGTTATTTCGAAACAGGGGGCGCTCGGGAGCAGTACTTC.

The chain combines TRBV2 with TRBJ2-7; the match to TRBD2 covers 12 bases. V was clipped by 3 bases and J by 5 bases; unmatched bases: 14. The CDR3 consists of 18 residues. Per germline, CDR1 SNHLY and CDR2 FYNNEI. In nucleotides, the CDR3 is TGTGCCAGCAGTGATTCTAGCGGGAGGGCCAAGACTTTTAACGAGCAGTACGTC. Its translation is CASSDSSGRAKTFNEQYV.

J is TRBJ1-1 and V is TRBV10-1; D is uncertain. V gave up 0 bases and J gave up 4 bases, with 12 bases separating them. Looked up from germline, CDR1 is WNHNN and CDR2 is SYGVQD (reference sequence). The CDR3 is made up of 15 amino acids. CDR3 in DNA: TGCGCCAGCAGTGAGTCGGGCCCAGGAAGCACTGAAGCTTTCTTT. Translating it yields CASSESGPGSTEAFF.

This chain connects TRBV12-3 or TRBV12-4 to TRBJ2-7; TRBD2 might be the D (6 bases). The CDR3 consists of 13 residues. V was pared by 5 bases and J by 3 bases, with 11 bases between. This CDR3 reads CASSPGDDYEQYV. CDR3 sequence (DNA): TGTGCCAGCAGTCCGGGGGACGACTACGAGCAGTACGTC.